Listed here are 19 T cell receptor beta chains from one sample, sequenced in a study of cytomegalovirus exposure and HLA in healthy donors. PCR used 60 Vbeta primers and 13 Jbeta primers. Here immunoSEQ multiplex PCR was the method, and the copy in TCRdb shows in-frame clones only, minus some. The profile covers about 130,000 clones, with approximately 80% appearing a single time and around 6.4% taken by the ten largest. The sample was PBMCs. The receptors were sampled from a woman aged 40 to 49 in good health and CMV-seropositive.

As to this clone: The junction departs from the called germline gene at one end, perhaps through a read error. J is TRBJ2-5 and V is TRBV7-7; 9 bases align to TRBD1. The CDR3 extends over 14 amino acids. The V gene's germline CDR1 is SSHAT and CDR2 FNYEAQ (reference sequence). The CDR3 protein is CASSQDRGMETQYF. Here the CDR3 DNA reads TGTGCTAGCAGCCAAGACAGGGGGATGGAGACCCAGTACTTC.

The chain has TRBV5-6 and TRBJ2-1; TRBD1 is a possible D gene (6 bases). CDR3 length: 15 residues. From germline, CDR1 is SGHDT and CDR2 YYEEEE. V lost 3 bases, J lost 0 bases, and 10 bases lay in between. This chain's CDR3 is CASSWDISSYNEQFF. The CDR3 bases are TGTGCCAGCAGCTGGGACATCAGCTCCTACAATGAGCAGTTCTTC.

The chain joins TRBV14 to TRBJ1-3; TRBD1 aligns across 7 bases. Trimming took 4 bases from V and 0 from J; bases not matched to a gene: 6. The V gene's germline CDR1 is SGHDN and CDR2 FVKESK. The CDR3 totals 16 residues. The CDR3 protein is CASSLPGTASGNTIYF. CDR3 nucleotide sequence: TGTGCCAGCAGCCTACCCGGGACAGCCTCTGGAAACACCATATATTTT.

The chain has TRBV12-5 and TRBJ1-2; the match to TRBD1 covers 7 bases. CDR3 size: 13 residues. The germline gives CDR1 LGHNT, CDR2 FRNRAP. V trimming: 1 base; J trimming: 5 bases; junction bases outside the gene matches: 1. The CDR3 loop reads CASGLEGQYGYTF. The DNA for the CDR3 is TGTGCTAGTGGTTTGGAGGGACAGTATGGCTACACCTTC.

This sequence joins TRBV5-1 and TRBJ2-1; 7 positions agree with TRBD2. V gave up 2 bases and J gave up 5 bases; unmatched junction bases: 1. The CDR3 loop spans 13 amino acids. Germline lookup yields CDR1 SGHRS and CDR2 YFSETQ. CDR3 loop: CASSFGTNNEQFF. CDR3 sequence (DNA): TGCGCCAGCAGCTTTGGGACTAACAATGAGCAGTTCTTC.

The genes are TRBV28 and TRBJ2-7; weak D call: TRBD2 (6 bases). Germline V gene data show CDR1 as MDHEN and CDR2 as SYDVKM. The CDR3 runs 16 residues. V was cut by 3 bases and J by 2 bases, with 17 bases left in between. The CDR3 DNA sequence: TGTGCCAGCAGTTTGGGACTGGGATTAGTGACCTACGAGCAGTACTTC. It is translated as CASSLGLGLVTYEQYF.

The V and J genes are TRBV5-4 and TRBJ1-2; no clear D gene. The CDR3 consists of 15 residues. Trimming stripped 1 base from V and 0 bases from J, with 10 bases between. Germline V gene sequence: CDR1 SGHNT, CDR2 YYREEE (reference sequence). CDR3 DNA sequence: TGTGCCAGCAGCTTGATAGAGAGGCCTAACTATGGCTACACCTTC. Protein product: CASSLIERPNYGYTF.

The V call is TRBV7-6, the J call TRBJ2-7; maybe TRBD2 (7 bases). The CDR3 sequence is 17 residues long. Trimming pared 2 bases from V and 3 bases from J, leaving 20 bases between. Germline V CDR1 and CDR2: SGHVS, FNYEAQ. This CDR3 reads CASSLIGGGTLSYEQYF. Written as DNA, the CDR3 is TGTGCCAGCAGCTTAATAGGGGGGGGGACTCTCAGCTACGAGCAGTACTTC.

This chain joins TRBV9 and TRBJ1-2, with 8 positions matching TRBD1. With 4 bases clipped from V and 2 bases from J, the junction kept 7 bases outside the gene matches. The CDR3 consists of 15 residues. CDR1 is SGDLS and CDR2 is YYNGEE in the germline V gene. The CDR3 nucleotides read TGTGCCAGCAGCAAAAGCCAGGGGGCGAACTATGGCTACACCTTC. Protein product: CASSKSQGANYGYTF.

The rearrangement links TRBV6-6 to TRBJ2-5, with 8 positions matching TRBD2. Gene TRBJ2-7 matches the end of the DNA better, so the J call may be wrong. Germline V gene sequence: CDR1 MNHNY, CDR2 SVGAGI (reference sequence). The CDR3 runs 12 residues. DNA of the CDR3: TGTGCCAGCCAGGGACTAGGCCACGAGCAGTACTTC. Its translation: CASQGLGHEQYF.

The J gene is TRBJ2-7, the V gene TRBV5-1, with a weak D call TRBD2 (7 bases). Deletions cut 1 base from V and 4 bases from J, with 15 bases between. Germline CDR1 reads SGHRS; CDR2 reads YFSETQ. The CDR3 is 15 amino acids. The CDR3 sequence: CASSLRGGGPYEQYF. As DNA, the CDR3 is TGCGCCAGCAGCTTGAGGGGGGGAGGGCCTTACGAGCAGTACTTC.

CDR3 sequence (DNA): TGTGCCAGCAGCCAGTTCAGTATCTACAATGAGCAGTTCTTC. Translating it yields CASSQFSIYNEQFF. The chain combines TRBV5-4 with TRBJ2-1, with D uncertain. Between the trimmed V and J ends, which lost 4 bases and 3 bases, there was a span of 11 bases. CDR1 and CDR2 from the germline V gene are SGHNT and YYREEE (reference sequence). The CDR3 length is 14 residues.

V usage is TRBV4-3 and J usage is TRBJ2-7; 11 nucleotides agree with TRBD2. Per germline, CDR1 LGHNA and CDR2 YSLEER. This CDR3 spans 15 amino acids. V shed 4 bases, J shed 2 bases, and the junction held 4 bases outside the gene matches. CDR3: CASSPLAGGPYEQYF. CDR3 nucleotide sequence: TGCGCCAGCAGCCCCCTAGCGGGGGGACCCTACGAGCAGTACTTC.

V usage is TRBV5-1 and J usage is TRBJ1-1; 8 nucleotides line up with TRBD1. V shed 4 bases and J 4 bases; nucleotides not matched to a gene: 6. CDR3 length equals 14 residues. The germline CDR1 and CDR2 sequences are SGHRS and YFSETQ. The DNA of the CDR3 is TGCGCCAGCAGCGACGGACAGGGCATCACTGAAGCTTTCTTT. Amino acids: CASSDGQGITEAFF.

This chain joins TRBV18 and TRBJ1-3; D is ambiguous. This CDR3 region has 14 residues. V was clipped by 2 bases and J by 4 bases, with 9 bases between them. CDR1 and CDR2 (germline): KGHSH, LQKENI. The CDR3 spells CASSPGLQGNTIYF. In DNA, the CDR3 is TGTGCCAGCTCACCAGGTTTACAGGGAAACACCATATATTTT.

The chain combines TRBV6-6 with TRBJ1-2; D gene uncertain. V was trimmed by 2 bases and J by 7 bases, leaving 14 bases between them. This CDR3 is 14 amino acids long. CDR1 is MNHNY and CDR2 is SVGAGI in the germline V gene (reference sequence). Here the CDR3 DNA reads TGTGCCAGCAGTTACGACCCGGGTCCCCGTGGCTACACCTTC. The encoded protein is CASSYDPGPRGYTF.

This clone was detected only a few times. The CDR3 bases are TGTGCCTTTGACTATGTTGCGAACACTGAAGCTTTCTTT. Its protein product is CAFDYVANTEAFF. This chain links TRBV30 with TRBJ1-1; D uncertain. V lost 7 bases and J lost 1, with 13 bases in between. The CDR3 covers 13 residues. CDR1 is GTSNPN, CDR2 SVGIG, per germline (reference sequence).

The rearrangement links TRBV5-6 to TRBJ2-7; D possibly corresponds to TRBD1 (6 bases). The CDR3 has 16 residues. V gave up 0 bases and J gave up 1 base, with 14 bases separating them. From germline, CDR1 is SGHDT and CDR2 YYEEEE. In DNA, the CDR3 is TGTGCCAGCAGCTTGGTGGTTGGACAGTATTCCTACGAGCAGTACTTC. Translation gives CASSLVVGQYSYEQYF.

The CDR3, as DNA: TGTGCCAGCAGCCGACAGGGGTTGGAAGAGACCCAGTACTTC. It codes for CASSRQGLEETQYF. This chain uses TRBV7-2 with TRBJ2-5, with 8 bases that match TRBD1. The CDR3 contains 14 residues. With V trimmed by 5 bases and J by 3 bases, 5 bases remained unmatched. Germline-derived CDR1 and CDR2 are SGHTA and FQGNSA.